This T cell receptor (beta chain) was captured in a study of Ad26.COV2.S vaccination and SARS-CoV-2 variants. Study-wide results and caveats: Total T cell responses, in the TCR breadth and depth analyses, may have been underestimated. Vaccinated individuals (as opposed to placebo recipients) had higher spike-specific TCR breadth. Recipients of either vaccine or placebo displayed similar breadth of non-spike TCRs.

Only in-frame clones appear in the TCRdb table, and some are missing; sequencing was by immunoSEQ multiplex PCR. The profile shows roughly 380,000 clones, roughly nine tenths of them singletons. In regard to this clone: Antigen unknown.

The CDR3 runs 15 residues. Germline V gives CDR1 MGHDK, CDR2 SYGVNS. The V and J ends lost 4 bases and 4 bases respectively, with 13 bases between them. The chain recombines TRBV25-1 with TRBJ2-2; D uncertain. This clonotype was obtained from a human donor who had recovered from COVID-19. Material: peripheral blood, obtained after recovery from COVID-19. The CDR3 bases are TGTGCCAGCAGTGCTCGAGGCTCGGGCACCGGGGAGCTGTTTTTT. The encoded protein is CASSARGSGTGELFF.